This T cell receptor (beta chain) is drawn from a study of control samples from healthy donors and cancer patients. The V end was cut by 1 base, the J end by 6 bases, with 13 bases between. Germline V gene lookup returns CDR1 SEHNR and CDR2 FQNEAQ (reference sequence). The CDR3 covers 15 residues. Method: immunoSEQ multiplex PCR; TCRdb's copy keeps in-frame clones and lacks some. The sample shows more than 95,000 clones, just over 90% of them seen only once. This receptor was taken from a man younger than 30 in good health. The chain couples TRBV7-9 to TRBJ1-5; D unresolved. Sequencing was done on a sample of blood. CDR3 coding DNA: TGTGCCAGCAGCTTAGAAGGTGGCTTTGGTCAGCCCCAGCATTTT. This sequence encodes CASSLEGGFGQPQHF.